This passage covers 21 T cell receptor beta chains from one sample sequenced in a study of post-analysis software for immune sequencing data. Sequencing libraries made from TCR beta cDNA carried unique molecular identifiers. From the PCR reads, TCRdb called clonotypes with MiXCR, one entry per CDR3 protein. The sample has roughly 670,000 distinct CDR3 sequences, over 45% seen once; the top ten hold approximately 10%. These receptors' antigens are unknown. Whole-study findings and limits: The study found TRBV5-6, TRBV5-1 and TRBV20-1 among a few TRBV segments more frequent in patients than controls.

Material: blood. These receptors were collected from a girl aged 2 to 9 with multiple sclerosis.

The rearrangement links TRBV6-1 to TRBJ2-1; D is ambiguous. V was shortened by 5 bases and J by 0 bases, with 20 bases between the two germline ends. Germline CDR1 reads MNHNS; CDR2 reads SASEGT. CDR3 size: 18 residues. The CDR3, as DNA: TGTGCCAGCAGTCCCGGGTTCTCGCCCCGGAGCTCCTACAATGAGCAGTTCTTC. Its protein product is CASSPGFSPRSSYNEQFF.

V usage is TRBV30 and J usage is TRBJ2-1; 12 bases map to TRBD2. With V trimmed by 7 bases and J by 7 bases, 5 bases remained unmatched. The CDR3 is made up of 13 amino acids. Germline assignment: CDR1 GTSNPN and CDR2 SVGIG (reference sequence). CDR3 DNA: TGTGCCTCCCTAGCGGGGGGGCATAATGAGCAGTTCTTC. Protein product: CASLAGGHNEQFF.

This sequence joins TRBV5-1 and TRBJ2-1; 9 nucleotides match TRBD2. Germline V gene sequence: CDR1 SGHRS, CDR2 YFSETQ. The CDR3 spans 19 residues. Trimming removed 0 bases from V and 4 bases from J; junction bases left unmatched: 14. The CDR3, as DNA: TGCGCCAGCAGCTTGGAGGCTAGCGGGGACTGGGGTATATACAATGAGCAGTTCTTC. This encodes CASSLEASGDWGIYNEQFF. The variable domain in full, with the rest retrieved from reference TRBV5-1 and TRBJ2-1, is KAGVTQTPRYLIKTRGQQVTLSCSPISGHRSVSWYQQTPGQGLQFLFEYFSETQRNKGNFPGRFSGRQFSNSRSEMNVSTLELGDSALYLCASSLEASGDWGIYNEQFFGPGTRLTVL.

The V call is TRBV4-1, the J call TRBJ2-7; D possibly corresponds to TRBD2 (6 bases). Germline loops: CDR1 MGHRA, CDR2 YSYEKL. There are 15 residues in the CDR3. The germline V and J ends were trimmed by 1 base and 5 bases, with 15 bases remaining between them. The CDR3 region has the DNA TGCGCCAGCAGCCAAGTGGCGGGACTGGCCCACGAGCAGTACTTC. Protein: CASSQVAGLAHEQYF.

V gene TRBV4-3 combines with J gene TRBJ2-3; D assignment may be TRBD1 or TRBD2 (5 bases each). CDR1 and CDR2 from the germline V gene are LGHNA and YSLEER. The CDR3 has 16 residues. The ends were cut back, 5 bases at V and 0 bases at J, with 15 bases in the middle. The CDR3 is CASSVQWGSSTDTQYF. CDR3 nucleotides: TGCGCCAGCAGCGTCCAATGGGGGTCTAGCACAGATACGCAGTATTTT.

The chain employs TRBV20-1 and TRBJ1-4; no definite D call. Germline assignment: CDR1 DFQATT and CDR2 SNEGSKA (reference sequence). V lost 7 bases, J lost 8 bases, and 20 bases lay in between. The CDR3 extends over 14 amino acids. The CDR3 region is CSGRGPGWYEKLFF. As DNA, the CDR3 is TGCAGTGGAAGAGGCCCGGGATGGTACGAAAAACTGTTTTTT.

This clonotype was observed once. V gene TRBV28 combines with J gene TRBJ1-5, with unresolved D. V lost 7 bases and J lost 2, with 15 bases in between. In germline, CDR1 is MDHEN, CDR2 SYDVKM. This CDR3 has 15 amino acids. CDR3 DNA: TGTGCCAGCACTCAAGGCCCCGGGGGCAATCAGCCCCAGCATTTT. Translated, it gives CASTQGPGGNQPQHF.

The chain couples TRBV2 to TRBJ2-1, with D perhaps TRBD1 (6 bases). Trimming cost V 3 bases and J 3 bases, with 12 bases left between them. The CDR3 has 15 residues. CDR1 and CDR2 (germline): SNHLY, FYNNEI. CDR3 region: CASSEGHVDYNEQFF. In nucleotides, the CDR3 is TGTGCCAGCAGTGAGGGACATGTGGACTACAATGAGCAGTTCTTC.

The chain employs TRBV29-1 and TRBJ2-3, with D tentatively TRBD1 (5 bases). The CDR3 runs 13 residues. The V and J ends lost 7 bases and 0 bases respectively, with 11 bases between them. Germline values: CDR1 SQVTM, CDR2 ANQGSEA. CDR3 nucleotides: TGCAGCGCTGGGCCAGGGAGCACAGATACGCAGTATTTT. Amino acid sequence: CSAGPGSTDTQYF.

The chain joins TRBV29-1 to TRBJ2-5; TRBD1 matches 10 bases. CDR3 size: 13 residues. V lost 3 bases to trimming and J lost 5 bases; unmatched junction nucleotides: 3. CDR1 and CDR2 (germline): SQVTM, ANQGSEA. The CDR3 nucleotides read TGCAGCGTTGACGGGACAGGGGACGAGACCCAGTACTTC. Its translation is CSVDGTGDETQYF. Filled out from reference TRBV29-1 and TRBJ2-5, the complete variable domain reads SAVISQKPSRDICQRGTSLTIQCQVDSQVTMMFWYRQQPGQSLTLIATANQGSEATYESGFVIDKFPISRPNLTFSTLTVSNMSPEDSSIYLCSVDGTGDETQYFGPGTRLLVL.

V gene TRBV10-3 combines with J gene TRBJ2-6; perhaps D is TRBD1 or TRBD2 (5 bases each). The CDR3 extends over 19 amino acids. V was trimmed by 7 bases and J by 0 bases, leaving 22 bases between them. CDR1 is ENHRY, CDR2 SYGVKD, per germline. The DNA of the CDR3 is TGTGCCATCACGCCCTATCCAGGGACCCGGGGCTCTGGGGCCAACGTCCTGACTTTC. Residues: CAITPYPGTRGSGANVLTF.

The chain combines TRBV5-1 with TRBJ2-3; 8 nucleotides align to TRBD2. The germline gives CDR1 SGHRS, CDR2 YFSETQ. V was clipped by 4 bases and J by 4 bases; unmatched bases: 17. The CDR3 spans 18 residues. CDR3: CASSPRGSGATRADTQYF. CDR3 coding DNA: TGCGCCAGCAGCCCGAGAGGTAGCGGGGCCACGAGGGCAGATACGCAGTATTTT.

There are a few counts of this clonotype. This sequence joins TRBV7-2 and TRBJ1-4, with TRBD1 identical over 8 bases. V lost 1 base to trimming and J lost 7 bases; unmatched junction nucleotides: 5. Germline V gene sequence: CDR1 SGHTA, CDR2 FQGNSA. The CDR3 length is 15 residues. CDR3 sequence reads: CASSLVSGGGEKLFF. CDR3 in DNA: TGTGCCAGCAGCTTAGTGTCAGGGGGCGGTGAAAAACTGTTTTTT.

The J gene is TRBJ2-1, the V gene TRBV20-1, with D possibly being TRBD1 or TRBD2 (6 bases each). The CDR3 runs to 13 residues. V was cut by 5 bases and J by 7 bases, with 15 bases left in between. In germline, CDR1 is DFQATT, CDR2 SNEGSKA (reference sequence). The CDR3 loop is CSAGGPRVNEQFF. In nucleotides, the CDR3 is TGCAGTGCTGGGGGGCCCAGGGTTAATGAGCAGTTCTTC.

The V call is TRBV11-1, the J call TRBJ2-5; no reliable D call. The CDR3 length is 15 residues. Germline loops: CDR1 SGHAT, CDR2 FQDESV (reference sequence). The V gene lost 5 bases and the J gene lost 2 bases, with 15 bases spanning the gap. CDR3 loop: CASSLGRTLQETQYF. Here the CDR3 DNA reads TGTGCCAGCAGCCTAGGACGGACCTTACAAGAGACCCAGTACTTC.

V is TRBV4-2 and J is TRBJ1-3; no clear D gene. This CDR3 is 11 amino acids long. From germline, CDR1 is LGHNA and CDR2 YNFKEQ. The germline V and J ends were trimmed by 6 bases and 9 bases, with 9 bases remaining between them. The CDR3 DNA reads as TGTGCCAGCAGTACTGCAGCCACCATATATTTT. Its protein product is CASSTAATIYF.

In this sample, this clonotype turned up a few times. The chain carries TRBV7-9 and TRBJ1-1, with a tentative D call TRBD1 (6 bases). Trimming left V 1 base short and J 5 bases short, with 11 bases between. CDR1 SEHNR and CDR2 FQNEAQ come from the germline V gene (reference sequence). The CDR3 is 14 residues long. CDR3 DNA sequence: TGTGCCAGCAGCTTAGGGGTTAGGGGGACTGAAGCTTTCTTT. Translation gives CASSLGVRGTEAFF.

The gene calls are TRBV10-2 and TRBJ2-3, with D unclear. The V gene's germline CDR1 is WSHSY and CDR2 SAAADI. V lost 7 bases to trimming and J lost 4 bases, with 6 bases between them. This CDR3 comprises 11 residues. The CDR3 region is CASKIADTQYF. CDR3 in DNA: TGCGCCAGCAAAATCGCAGATACGCAGTATTTT.

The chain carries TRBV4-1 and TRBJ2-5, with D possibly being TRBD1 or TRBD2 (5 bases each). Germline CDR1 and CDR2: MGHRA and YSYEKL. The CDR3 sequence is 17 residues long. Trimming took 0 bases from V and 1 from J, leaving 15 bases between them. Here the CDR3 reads CASSQDGAGPFQETQYF. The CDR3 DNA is TGCGCCAGCAGCCAAGATGGGGCGGGCCCGTTCCAAGAGACCCAGTACTTC.

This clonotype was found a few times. The CDR3 DNA is TGTGCCAGCAGTGAAGCACCGGCCGGGGCGAACAATCAGCCCCAGCATTTT. Translating it yields CASSEAPAGANNQPQHF. V is TRBV6-1 and J is TRBJ1-5, with D possibly matching TRBD1 (5 bases). This CDR3 region has 17 residues. Trimming stripped 0 bases from V and 3 bases from J, with 15 bases between. The V gene's germline CDR1 is MNHNS and CDR2 SASEGT.

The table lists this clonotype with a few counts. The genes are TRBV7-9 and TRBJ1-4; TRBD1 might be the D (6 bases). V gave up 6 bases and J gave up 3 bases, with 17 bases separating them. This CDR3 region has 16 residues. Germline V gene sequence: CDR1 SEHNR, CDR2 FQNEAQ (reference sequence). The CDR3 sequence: CASSSVGGLANEKLFF. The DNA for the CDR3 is TGTGCCAGCAGTTCGGTCGGGGGGCTGGCTAATGAAAAACTGTTTTTT.